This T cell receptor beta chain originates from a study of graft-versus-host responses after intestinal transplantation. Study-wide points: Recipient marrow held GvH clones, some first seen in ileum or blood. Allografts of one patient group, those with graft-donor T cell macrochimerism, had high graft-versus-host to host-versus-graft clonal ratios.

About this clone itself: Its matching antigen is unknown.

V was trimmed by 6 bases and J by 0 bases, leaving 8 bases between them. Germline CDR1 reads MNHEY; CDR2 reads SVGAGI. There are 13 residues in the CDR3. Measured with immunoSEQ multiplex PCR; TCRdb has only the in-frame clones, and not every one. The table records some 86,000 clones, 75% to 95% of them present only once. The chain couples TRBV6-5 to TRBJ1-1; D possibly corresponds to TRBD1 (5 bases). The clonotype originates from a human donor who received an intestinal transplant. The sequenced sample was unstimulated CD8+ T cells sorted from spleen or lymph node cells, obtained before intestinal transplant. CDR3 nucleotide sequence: TGTGCCAGCAGCGGACACATGAACACTGAAGCTTTCTTT. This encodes CASSGHMNTEAFF.